This T cell receptor (beta chain) derives from a study of CD8 T cells in ankylosing spondylitis. Study observations and caveats: Some of the motif variants had earlier been found in reactive arthritis patients' fluid and blood. Matched ankylosing spondylitis synovial fluid reportedly showed significant enrichment of disease-linked clones. Seemingly distinctive of ankylosing spondylitis blood was a TCR beta motif formed by eight highly homologous variants.

Libraries for TCR beta were made by quantitative 5'-RACE with molecular barcodes. TCRdb analysed the 5' RACE reads with MiXCR anew, one entry per CDR3 protein. This sample has around 890,000 distinct CDR3 sequences, with 10% to 15% found just once. The germline gives CDR1 SGDLS, CDR2 YYNGEE. This CDR3 region has 13 residues. V shed 2 bases and J shed 7 bases, with 12 bases lying between them. This clonotype occurred a few times. Antigen specificity is unknown. The TCR comes from a male donor with ankylosing spondylitis. The chain uses TRBV9 and TRBJ1-2; TRBD1 is a possible D gene (6 bases). Source material: blood, either unsorted or a sorted T cell fraction (not recorded which). The CDR3, as DNA: TGTGCCAGCAGCGTTGAACAGGGCGGTGGCTACACCTTC. This translates into CASSVEQGGGYTF.